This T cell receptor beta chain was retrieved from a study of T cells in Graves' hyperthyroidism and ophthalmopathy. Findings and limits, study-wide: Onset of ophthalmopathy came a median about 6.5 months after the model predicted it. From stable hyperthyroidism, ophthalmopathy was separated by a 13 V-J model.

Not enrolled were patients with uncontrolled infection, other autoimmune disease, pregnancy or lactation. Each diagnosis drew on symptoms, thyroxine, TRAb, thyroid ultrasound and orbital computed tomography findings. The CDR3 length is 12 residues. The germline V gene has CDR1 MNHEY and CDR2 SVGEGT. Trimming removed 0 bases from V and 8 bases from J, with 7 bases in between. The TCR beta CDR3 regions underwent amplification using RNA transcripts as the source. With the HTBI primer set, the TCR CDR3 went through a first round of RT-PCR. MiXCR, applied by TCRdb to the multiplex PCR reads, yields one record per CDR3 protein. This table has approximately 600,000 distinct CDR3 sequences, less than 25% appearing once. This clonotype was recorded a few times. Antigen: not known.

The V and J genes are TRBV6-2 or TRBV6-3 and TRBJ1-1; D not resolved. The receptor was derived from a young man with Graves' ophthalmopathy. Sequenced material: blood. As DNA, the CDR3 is TGTGCCAGCAGTTACTCGATGTGGGAAGCTTTCTTT. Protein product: CASSYSMWEAFF.